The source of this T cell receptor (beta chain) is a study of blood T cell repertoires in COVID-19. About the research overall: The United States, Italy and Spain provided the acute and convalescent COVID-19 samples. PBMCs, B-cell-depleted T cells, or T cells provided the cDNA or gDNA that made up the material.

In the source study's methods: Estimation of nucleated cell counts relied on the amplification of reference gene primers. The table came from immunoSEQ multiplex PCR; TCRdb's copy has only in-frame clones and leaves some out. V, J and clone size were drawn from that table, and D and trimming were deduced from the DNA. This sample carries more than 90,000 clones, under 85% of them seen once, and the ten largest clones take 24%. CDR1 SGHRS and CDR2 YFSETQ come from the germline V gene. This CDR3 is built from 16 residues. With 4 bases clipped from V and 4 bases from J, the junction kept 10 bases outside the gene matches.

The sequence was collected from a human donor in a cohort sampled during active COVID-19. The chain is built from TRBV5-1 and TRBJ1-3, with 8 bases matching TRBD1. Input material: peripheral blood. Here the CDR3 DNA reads TGCGCCAGCAGCCTTCAGGGACAGGTTAAGGGAAACACCATATATTTT. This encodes CASSLQGQVKGNTIYF.